This T cell receptor beta chain was sequenced during a study of blood T cell repertoires in COVID-19. Study at large: The United States, Italy and Spain supplied acute and convalescent COVID-19 samples.

This clone has a single count. Living in 20 to 30 US areas, the participants were between roughly 18 and 90 years of age. Authors' processing steps: Nucleated cell counts were estimated from reference gene primer amplification. Measured with immunoSEQ multiplex PCR; TCRdb has only the in-frame clones, and not every one. V, J and clone size derive from that table, while D and trimming were established from the DNA sequence. This sample has hundreds of thousands of clones, with around nine tenths found just once. From germline, CDR1 is MNHEY and CDR2 SMNVEV (reference sequence). This CDR3 contains 16 residues. With 0 bases removed from V and 1 base from J, the gap between germline ends came to 11 bases.

The J gene is TRBJ2-3, the V gene TRBV27; tentatively, D is TRBD2 (6 bases). Material for sequencing was PBMCs or T cells enriched from blood (not recorded which). This receptor was obtained from a woman in her twenties or thirties who had recovered from COVID-19. The CDR3 DNA reads as TGTGCCAGCAGTTTATCGTTGGGGGGTGGCACAGATACGCAGTATTTT. Protein sequence: CASSLSLGGGTDTQYF.